Listed below are T cell receptor beta chains from one sample, sequenced in a study of cytomegalovirus exposure and HLA in healthy donors. Some clones are missing from TCRdb's copy, which holds only in-frame ones; the method was immunoSEQ multiplex PCR. Of 19,000 or so clones in the sample, approximately 70% were seen once. The specimen sequenced was PBMCs. The origin of the receptors is a man aged 18 to 29 in good health and CMV-seronegative. Each CDR3 is given with its conserved first and last residue. Each record gives: D gene, CDR3 length, V gene, J gene, clone size, CDR3 protein, CDR3 DNA. D genes are given only for firm matches. Expanded clones are given a class, and other clones once, few, many or no size at all.

>-|15|TRBV14|TRBJ2-5|-
CASSHAWGVQETQYF
TGTGCCAGCAGCCACGCCTGGGGAGTACAAGAGACCCAGTACTTC
>TRBD1|15|TRBV4-1|TRBJ2-1|-
CASSQDGTGYNEQFF
TGCGCCAGCAGCCAAGACGGGACAGGGTACAATGAGCAGTTCTTC
>TRBD1|16|TRBV4-2|TRBJ2-7|-
CASSHTRDRGRYEQYF
TGTGCCAGCAGCCACACCCGGGACAGAGGCCGATACGAGCAGTACTTC
>TRBD1|14|TRBV6-5|TRBJ2-7|few
CASSRQGSTYEQYF
TGTGCCAGCAGCCGACAGGGGTCCACCTACGAGCAGTACTTC
>TRBD2|15|TRBV10-3|TRBJ2-7|-
CAISPLASSGNEQYF
TGTGCCATCAGTCCCCTGGCATCTAGCGGTAACGAGCAGTACTTC
>TRBD1|12|TRBV29-1|TRBJ1-5|-
CSVKTGNQPQHF
TGCAGCGTTAAGACAGGGAATCAGCCCCAGCATTTT
>TRBD1|13|TRBV18|TRBJ1-4|-
CASSPGTAEKLFF
TGTGCCAGCTCACCCGGGACAGCTGAAAAACTGTTTTTT
>-|13|TRBV6-5|TRBJ1-1|once
CASSQPGNRVAFF
TGTGCCAGCAGCCAGCCAGGGAATCGAGTGGCTTTCTTT
>TRBD1|13|TRBV2|TRBJ1-6|-
CASRGTGNSPLHF
TGTGCCAGCAGGGGGACAGGGAATTCACCCCTCCACTTT
>-|12|TRBV5-1|TRBJ2-7|-
CASSLPSYEQYF
TGCGCCAGCAGCTTGCCCAGCTACGAGCAGTACTTC
>-|12|TRBV5-1|TRBJ1-1|-
CASSLQGTEAFF
TGCGCCAGCAGCTTACAGGGAACTGAAGCTTTCTTT
>-|14|TRBV19|TRBJ1-1|few
CASSPTYRDTEAFF
TGTGCCAGTAGCCCCACCTATCGGGACACTGAAGCTTTCTTT
>-|11|TRBV6-5|TRBJ1-2|-
CASSQGSGYTF
TGTGCCAGCAGTCAGGGGAGTGGCTACACCTTC
>-|11|TRBV28|TRBJ1-1|-
CASSLEGEAFF
TGTGCCAGCAGTTTAGAGGGTGAAGCTTTCTTT
>-|12|TRBV30|TRBJ1-4|-
CAWRQANEKLFF
TGTGCCTGGAGACAGGCCAATGAAAAACTGTTTTTT
>-|14|TRBV5-6|TRBJ2-7|-
CASSLLGGPLEQYF
TGTGCCAGCAGCTTGCTAGGCGGGCCATTGGAGCAGTACTTC
>-|13|TRBV13|TRBJ1-1|-
CASSLTLNTEAFF
TGTGCCAGCAGCTTAACTTTGAACACTGAAGCTTTCTTT
>-|14|TRBV5-1|TRBJ2-2|-
CASSSAGVSGELFF
TGCGCCAGCAGTTCAGCAGGGGTTTCCGGGGAGCTGTTTTTT
>-|13|TRBV4-2|TRBJ1-1|-
CASSQEGPTEAFF
TGTGCCAGCAGCCAAGAGGGGCCCACTGAAGCTTTCTTT
>-|13|TRBV10-3|TRBJ2-3|-
CAISVADTDTQYF
TGTGCCATCAGTGTCGCAGACACAGATACGCAGTATTTT
>TRBD2|16|TRBV2|TRBJ2-7|-
CASSEGLAEPSYEQYF
TGTGCCAGCAGTGAAGGGCTAGCGGAACCCTCCTACGAGCAGTACTTC
>-|12|TRBV30|TRBJ1-1|-
CAWTHGRYEAFF
TGTGCCTGGACCCACGGGAGGTATGAAGCTTTCTTT
>TRBD1|12|TRBV30|TRBJ2-7|-
CAWDRVNYEQYF
TGTGCCTGGGACAGGGTTAACTACGAGCAGTACTTC
>TRBD1|12|TRBV7-9|TRBJ1-1|-
CASSLDRGEAFF
TGTGCCAGCAGCTTGGACAGGGGTGAAGCTTTCTTT
>-|14|TRBV9|TRBJ1-1|-
CASSVAGVDTEAFF
TGTGCCAGCAGCGTAGCAGGGGTGGACACTGAAGCTTTCTTT
>-|13|TRBV30|TRBJ2-5|-
CALIRDRQETQYF
TGTGCCCTAATCCGCGACAGGCAAGAGACCCAGTACTTC
>-|16|TRBV4-2|TRBJ2-1|-
CASSQVGGGFYNEQFF
TGTGCCAGCAGCCAAGTTGGGGGGGGCTTTTACAATGAGCAGTTCTTC
>TRBD1|19|TRBV30|TRBJ2-2|-
CAWSESRFTGQGRTGELFF
TGTGCCTGGAGTGAAAGTCGATTCACAGGACAGGGAAGAACCGGGGAGCTGTTTTTT
>-|13|TRBV6-5|TRBJ2-4|-
CASSPGERDIQYF
TGTGCCAGCAGCCCGGGAGAACGAGACATTCAGTACTTC
>TRBD1|13|TRBV27|TRBJ1-2|-
CASSSGTAYGYTF
TGTGCCAGCAGTTCAGGGACAGCCTATGGCTACACCTTC
>TRBD1|13|TRBV9|TRBJ1-2|-
CASSAQGGTGYTF
TGTGCCAGCAGCGCGCAGGGGGGTACGGGCTACACCTTC